The 18 T cell receptor beta chains below come from one sample, sequenced in a study of T cells in Graves' hyperthyroidism and ophthalmopathy (dated by TCRdb to the late 2010s). Libraries were made using multiplex PCR. The reads were generated on an Illumina HiSeq 2000. TCR beta CDR3 regions were amplified from RNA transcripts. For the first round of RT-PCR on the TCR CDR3, the HTBI primer set was used together with the Qiagen OneStep RT-PCR kit. TCRdb applied fastp at Q25 and MiXCR to the public reads, then kept only in-frame beta chains. When rows share a CDR3 protein, they turn into one entry using the most common DNA and genes. Present in this sample are under 650,000 distinct CDR3 sequences, around 15% of which were seen just once. Of the sample, 3% to 4.5% falls within the top ten clones. Sequenced sample: blood. Receptors were obtained from a woman in her thirties with Graves' hyperthyroidism.

This clonotype has ten or more counts. The chain carries TRBV7-3 and TRBJ1-1; D is undetermined. CDR1 SGHTA and CDR2 FQGTGA come from the germline V gene. The germline V and J ends were trimmed by 5 bases and 3 bases, with 10 bases remaining between them. The CDR3 covers 13 residues. The CDR3 sequence: CASSAFSDTEAFF. DNA for the CDR3: TGTGCCAGCAGCGCCTTTTCTGACACTGAAGCTTTCTTT.

This clonotype appeared many times. The chain links TRBV28 to TRBJ1-5, with D maybe TRBD1 (6 bases). CDR3 size: 15 residues. CDR1 is MDHEN, CDR2 SYDVKM, per germline. V lost 8 bases to trimming and J lost 4 bases, with 18 bases between them. The CDR3 sequence: CASSGDEGRNQPQHF. The CDR3 region has the DNA TGTGCCAGCTCAGGGGATGAGGGTCGTAATCAGCCCCAGCATTTT. The complete variable domain, with remaining parts taken from reference TRBV28 and TRBJ1-5, reads DVKVTQSSRYLVKRTGEKVFLECVQDMDHENMFWYRQDPGLGLRLIYFSYDVKMKEKGDIPEGYSVSREKKERFSLILESASTNQTSMYLCASSGDEGRNQPQHFGDGTRLSIL.

This rearrangement joins TRBV6-1 to TRBJ2-1; 11 bases are a match to TRBD2. Trimming removed 6 bases from V and 6 bases from J; junction bases left unmatched: 7. Germline assignment: CDR1 MNHNS and CDR2 SASEGT. CDR3 length: 15 amino acids. CDR3 region: CASRLGLAAPNEQFF. CDR3 nucleotide sequence: TGTGCCAGCAGATTGGGACTAGCGGCCCCCAATGAGCAGTTCTTC.

Many counts were recorded for this clonotype. The chain combines TRBV10-3 with TRBJ1-1; the D is unclear. This CDR3 is 14 amino acids long. Germline V gene data show CDR1 as ENHRY and CDR2 as SYGVKD. Trimming cost V 2 bases and J 1 base, with 8 bases left between them. CDR3 DNA: TGTGCCATCAGTGAGGGGGTCGCGAACACTGAAGCTTTCTTT. It encodes CAISEGVANTEAFF.

This clonotype was found a few times. The chain employs TRBV7-2 and TRBJ2-2; TRBD2 matches 8 bases. CDR1 and CDR2 from the germline V gene are SGHTA and FQGNSA. With 5 bases clipped from V and 7 bases from J, the junction kept 6 bases outside the gene matches. The CDR3 is 14 residues long. As DNA, the CDR3 is TGTGCCAGCAGCCAGAGCGGGAGCATCGGGGAGCTGTTTTTT. Protein product: CASSQSGSIGELFF.

The table lists this clonotype with many counts. At one boundary the junction diverges from the germline segment, which might be a read error. The rearrangement links TRBV7-2 to TRBJ1-6; 10 bases agree with TRBD1. Germline assignment: CDR1 SGHTA and CDR2 FQGNSA. The CDR3 is 16 amino acids. The CDR3 DNA sequence: TGTGCCAGCAGATTAGGGTCCGGGACAGGGGATTCACCCCTCCACTTT. Its translation is CASRLGSGTGDSPLHF.

The CDR3 bases are TGTGCCAGCACTGCAACGGGCCTCGTCGCCGAGCAGTACTTC. This translates into CASTATGLVAEQYF. V and J are TRBV2 and TRBJ2-7; the D is unclear. The V end was cut by 7 bases, the J end by 6 bases, with 19 bases between. This CDR3 comprises 14 residues. Germline V gene sequence: CDR1 SNHLY, CDR2 FYNNEI.

Of note for this clonotype: This may be a read error, as it is one base from a much larger clone. The rearrangement uses TRBV27 and TRBJ2-5, with TRBD2 identical over 13 bases. This CDR3 contains 14 residues. Per the germline V gene, CDR1 is MNHEY and CDR2 is SMNVEV (reference sequence). The CDR3 DNA reads as TGTGCGACCGGTTTACTAGCGGGAGGGGAGACCCAGTACTTC. Translating gives CATGLLAGGETQYF.

The chain recombines TRBV9 with TRBJ2-2, with 9 bases fitting TRBD2. The CDR3 spans 16 residues. The germline V gene has CDR1 SGDLS and CDR2 YYNGEE. The junction had 9 bases not matched to a gene; V was cut back by 3 bases and J by 6 bases. The CDR3 is CASSGRPSGKPGELFF. The DNA for the CDR3 is TGTGCCAGCAGCGGCCGGCCTAGCGGGAAGCCCGGGGAGCTGTTTTTT.

There are many counts of this clonotype. This sequence joins TRBV27 and TRBJ1-5, with D possibly being TRBD1 (6 bases). V shed 4 bases and J shed 3 bases, with 10 bases lying between them. CDR1 MNHEY and CDR2 SMNVEV come from the germline V gene (reference sequence). This CDR3 spans 14 amino acids. The CDR3 DNA follows: TGTGCCAGCAGTTCAACAGGGTTCAATCAGCCCCAGCATTTT. It codes for CASSSTGFNQPQHF.

This chain uses TRBV28 with TRBJ2-7, with TRBD1 as a possible D gene (6 bases). CDR1 and CDR2 from the germline V gene are MDHEN and SYDVKM. The CDR3 spans 13 residues. V lost 5 bases, J lost 5 bases, and 13 bases lay in between. For the CDR3, the DNA is TGTGCCAGCAGTAACACAGGGACCCACGAGCAGTACTTC. Its translation: CASSNTGTHEQYF.

In this sample, this clonotype turned up a few times. The CDR3 DNA reads as TGTGCCACCTGGGACTTTGTCTACGAGCAGTACTTC. This codes for CATWDFVYEQYF. V and J are TRBV27 and TRBJ2-7; a weak D match, TRBD2 (6 bases). Germline V lookup: CDR1 MNHEY, CDR2 SMNVEV (reference sequence). The V and J ends lost 10 bases and 3 bases respectively, with 13 bases between them. There are 12 residues in the CDR3.

This clonotype was detected many times. The chain combines TRBV11-2 with TRBJ2-1, with TRBD2 identical over 7 bases. The junction had 8 bases not matched to a gene; V was cut back by 1 base and J by 5 bases. CDR1 and CDR2 from the germline V gene are SGHAT and FQNNGV. This CDR3 contains 16 residues. The CDR3 DNA follows: TGTGCCAGCAGCTTAGCCTTGCGGGAGTGGGACAATGAGCAGTTCTTC. Translated: CASSLALREWDNEQFF.

The chain has TRBV4-1 and TRBJ2-7; D gene unclear. CDR3 length: 16 amino acids. V was pared by 0 bases and J by 0 bases, with 12 bases between. Germline values: CDR1 MGHRA, CDR2 YSYEKL. The CDR3 sequence: CASSQDLNSYSYEQYF. The CDR3 DNA reads as TGCGCCAGCAGCCAAGATCTAAATAGTTACTCCTACGAGCAGTACTTC.

In its sample, this clonotype was seen many times. This chain joins TRBV6-2 or TRBV6-3 and TRBJ2-7; D is undetermined. V was shortened by 6 bases and J by 1 base, with 16 bases between the two germline ends. The CDR3 is 15 amino acids. Germline V gene sequence: CDR1 MNHEY, CDR2 SVGEGT. CDR3 DNA: TGTGCCAGCAGCTACGGGTCTAGAGTATCCTACGAGCAGTACTTC. Protein: CASSYGSRVSYEQYF.

This clonotype was picked up many times. This chain connects TRBV7-2 to TRBJ2-1; 10 bases agree with TRBD2. The germline CDR1 and CDR2 sequences are SGHTA and FQGNSA. There are 16 residues in the CDR3. Losses at the gene ends were 1 base for V and 5 bases for J; bases not matched to a gene: 5. The CDR3 nucleotides are TGTGCCAGCAGCTTAGAGTATGGACTAGCGGACAATGAGCAGTTCTTC. This codes for CASSLEYGLADNEQFF.

At least ten counts were recorded for this clonotype. CDR3 sequence: CASRKTRAVQETQYF. CDR3 nucleotide sequence: TGTGCCAGCAGGAAGACCCGAGCCGTCCAAGAGACCCAGTACTTC. The chain employs TRBV2 and TRBJ2-5; D gene uncertain. Germline CDR1 and CDR2: SNHLY and FYNNEI. The CDR3 length is 15 residues. The V gene lost 6 bases and the J gene lost 1 base, with 15 bases spanning the gap.

CDR3: CASSSTGVLTF. The CDR3 coding sequence is TGTGCCAGCAGCTCTACTGGCGTCCTGACTTTC. J is TRBJ2-6 and V is TRBV7-3, with D unclear. Germline CDR1 and CDR2: SGHTA and FQGTGA. V was trimmed by 4 bases and J by 12 bases, leaving 7 bases between them. The CDR3 loop spans 11 amino acids.